Included here is one T cell receptor beta chain sequence, with context. The antigen is not known. Germline V lookup: CDR1 SGDLS, CDR2 YYNGEE. V was pared by 0 bases and J by 2 bases, with 11 bases between. This CDR3 is built from 15 residues. The data derive from a study of cytomegalovirus exposure and HLA in healthy donors. Study-wide results and limits: The authors listed about 170 TCR beta chains as cytomegalovirus-associated.

Primers for the PCR totalled 60 Vbeta and 13 Jbeta. Produced via immunoSEQ multiplex PCR; TCRdb's table is partial and in-frame only. This sample has tens of thousands of clones, with about 70% found just once. Sample: PBMCs. This sequence originates from a man aged 30 to 39 in good health and CMV-seronegative. The chain combines TRBV9 with TRBJ1-1; D gene ambiguous. CDR3 protein: CASSVGWGGNTEAFF. As DNA, the CDR3 is TGTGCCAGCAGCGTAGGTTGGGGAGGAAACACTGAAGCTTTCTTT.